This TCR beta chain came from a study of T cells in Graves' hyperthyroidism and ophthalmopathy (dated by TCRdb to between 2017 and 2020). Some background on the complete study: Peripheral blood was collected at initial diagnosis, before any treatment. An independent validation cohort of 18 to 20 hyperthyroidism patients and approximately 17 patients who later progressed to ophthalmopathy tested prospective prediction of ophthalmopathy. Once sampling was done, hyperthyroidism patients were given methimazole at a starting dose of 30 mg daily, whereas ophthalmopathy patients were given high-dose intravenous methylprednisolone. A discovery cohort of roughly 100 patients, 43 with Graves' ophthalmopathy and approximately 57 with stable Graves' hyperthyroidism, was used to find distinguishing TCR V-J signatures. In roughly six Graves' hyperthyroidism patients, the study also compared T-cell repertoires from thyroid tissue with T-cell repertoires from blood. The approximately 98 discovery patients were randomly divided into training and test sets at a 7:3 ratio. The paper describes TCR Vbeta CDR3 sequencing of about 140 peripheral blood samples, made up of 43 ophthalmopathy patients, around 78 hyperthyroidism patients and some 17 progressor patients. General conclusions and limits of the study: Most expanded thyroid clonotypes (frequency above 0.001) were also detected in blood, suggesting blood repertoires may reflect thyroid immune responses. No statistical method was used to set the sample size in advance, and investigators knew the group allocation. A model built on a 13 V-J signature distinguished ophthalmopathy from stable hyperthyroidism, reaching 85% to 90% sensitivity and 81.08% specificity in cross-validation and 80%/75% in testing. In validation, the model predicted progression to ophthalmopathy with just under 71% sensitivity and less than 75% specificity, a median of approximately 6.7 months before onset.

This clonotype occurred many times. The clone's antigen remains unknown. No base quality values were provided; no much bigger clone lies one nucleotide off. The CDR3 starts with the cysteine, ends with the phenylalanine, and has 16 residues. Only CDR3 DNA remains: 48 bases, in frame from the first base. V is reduced by 5 bases and J by 3 bases, leaving a spacing of 19 bases between them. Sequences SGHTA (CDR1) and FQGTGA (CDR2) are obtained from the germline V gene. Ophthalmopathy patients had moderately to severely active disease, with a Clinical Activity Score of 3 or more, a NOSPECS grade of 4 or more, and a disease duration of less than 3 months. Any patient with an uncontrolled infection, another autoimmune disease, pregnancy or lactation was excluded. Diagnoses were established on the basis of clinical symptoms, serum thyroxine and TRAb, thyroid ultrasound, and orbital computed tomography. Ficoll-Paque density gradient centrifugation was used to isolate PBMCs from around 9.1 ml of fresh peripheral blood. Total RNA was extracted with Trizol reagent, and quality was checked on an Agilent 2100 Bioanalyzer.

Amplification of TCR beta CDR3 regions was carried out from RNA transcripts. The TCR CDR3 was subjected to a first round of RT-PCR using the HTBI primer set and the Qiagen OneStep RT-PCR kit. A second multiplex PCR round built the libraries, followed by size selection and purification. Sequencing of the libraries was done on an Illumina HiSeq2000 using paired-end 100 bp reads. In the original analysis: SOAPnuke was used to process the raw data, throwing out any read that contained adapters or uncalled bases, had a mean Phred below 15, or lacked an exact constant-primer or identifier match. High-quality paired reads were merged using COPE v1.2.5, and each unique nucleotide sequence was defined as a clonotype. Clonotypes were aligned to IMGT TRBV, TRBD and TRBJ reference segments using MiTCR v1.1. Analysis was restricted to V-J combinations with a frequency above 0.0001, which covered 99.2% of repertoires. A TCS score was defined as the ratio of F50 (clonal expansion) to E x V (chaos), with BLOSUM62-based TCRdist applied between CDR3 peptides within each V-J. Welch's t-statistics and random forest reduced roughly 530 V-J features to 13, which were used in a naive Bayes classifier (R e1071). TCRdb reprocessing: public reads trimmed at Q25 with fastp, clones called with MiXCR, in-frame beta chains kept. For every CDR3 protein sequence, its rows merge into one entry that carries the most common genes and DNA. TCRdb's processing, not the authors', yielded these V and J calls. This sample comprises about 530,000 distinct CDR3 sequences, more than 15% of them detected only once. Of the sample, approximately 15% falls within the top ten clones.

Sequenced input: blood. The receptor comes from a woman aged 18-35 years with Graves' ophthalmopathy. The rearrangement joined TRBV7-3 to TRBJ1-1; TRBD1 is a possible D gene, resting on 5 matching bases. This receptor carries the CDR3 CASSPEGAGQYTEAFF. DNA sequence: TGTGCCAGCAGCCCTGAAGGGGCAGGGCAGTACACTGAAGCTTTCTTT.